Included here is one TCR beta chain sequence, with context. CDR3 size: 16 residues. Germline loops: CDR1 SGDLS, CDR2 YYNGEE. Extraction yielded at least 6 micrograms of total RNA per sample. Alongside a J-beta primer mix, a sample-barcoded 5' primer served in a second PCR lasting about 6 to 12 cycles. One entry per CDR3 protein, called by TCRdb with MiXCR from the 5' RACE reads. Here the sample spans about 1.6 million distinct CDR3 sequences, about 35% being singletons. This record belongs to a study of blood T cells in healthy people across ages. About the study: About one barcoded TCR beta cDNA was captured per two T cells.

This clonotype originated in a woman aged 25-40 years in good health. Sequencing input: blood. The chain carries TRBV9 and TRBJ2-5; 15 nucleotides align to TRBD2. The end of the DNA aligns better with TRBJ2-7, so the J call may be wrong. CDR3 DNA: TGTGCCAGCAGCGCGGAACGGACTAGCGGGAGGGCCGAGCAGTACTTC. Amino acids: CASSAERTSGRAEQYF.